The rows below give T cell receptor beta chains drawn from one sample of a study of T cell repertoires in cytomegalovirus infection. The antigens these receptors bind are not known. One entry per CDR3 protein, called by TCRdb with MiXCR from the reads. The repertoire holds roughly 990,000 distinct CDR3 sequences, with about a third as singletons. The material sequenced was cultured CD8+ T cells from PBMCs, taken from culture after CMV antigen stimulation. Every receptor here comes from a human donor in good health (CMV status not recorded). Some clones in this sample may be carry-over from other donors' samples. CDR3s include the opening cysteine and the closing phenylalanine or tryptophan. Each record gives: V gene, CDR3 length, J gene, D gene, clone size, CDR3 protein, CDR3 DNA. D genes are given only for firm matches. Clone size appears in some rows only: once, few, many, or a class for an expanded clone.

V gene: TRBV6-2/TRBV6-3; CDR3 length: 14; J gene: TRBJ2-1; D gene: TRBD2; clone size: .; CDR3 protein: CASNNGGAVGEQFF; CDR3 DNA: TGTGCCAGCAATAACGGGGGGGCCGTAGGTGAGCAGTTCTTC
V gene: TRBV15; CDR3 length: 18; J gene: TRBJ2-2; D gene: .; clone size: .; CDR3 protein: CATSRDSFTSGSTGELFF; CDR3 DNA: TGTGCCACCAGCAGAGATTCCTTCACCTCAGGGTCCACCGGGGAGCTGTTTTTT
V gene: TRBV7-8; CDR3 length: 15; J gene: TRBJ1-5; D gene: TRBD1; clone size: .; CDR3 protein: CPSSLEGAGREPQHF; CDR3 DNA: TGTCCCAGCAGCTTAGAGGGGGCAGGTCGGGAGCCCCAGCATTTT
V gene: TRBV6-2/TRBV6-3; CDR3 length: 14; J gene: TRBJ2-1; D gene: TRBD2; clone size: .; CDR3 protein: CASSYSASGREQFF; CDR3 DNA: TGTGCCAGCAGTTACTCGGCTAGCGGAAGAGAGCAGTTCTTC
V gene: TRBV18; CDR3 length: 16; J gene: TRBJ1-6; D gene: .; clone size: once; CDR3 protein: CASSPDLAHLNSPLHF; CDR3 DNA: TGTGCCAGCTCACCCGACTTGGCACACTTGAATTCACCCCTCCACTTT
V gene: TRBV12-3/TRBV12-4; CDR3 length: 15; J gene: TRBJ2-3; D gene: .; clone size: .; CDR3 protein: CASSLSGGLADTQYF; CDR3 DNA: TGTGCCAGCAGTTTAAGTGGCGGGTTGGCAGATACGCAGTATTTT
V gene: TRBV6-1; CDR3 length: 15; J gene: TRBJ2-1; D gene: TRBD1; clone size: many; CDR3 protein: CASSEDRGPGNEQFF; CDR3 DNA: TGTGCCAGCAGTGAAGATAGGGGGCCAGGCAATGAGCAGTTCTTC
V gene: TRBV4-1; CDR3 length: 17; J gene: TRBJ2-1; D gene: TRBD2; clone size: few; CDR3 protein: CASSQDFGDYIYNEQFF; CDR3 DNA: TGCGCCAGCAGCCAAGATTTCGGGGACTACATCTACAATGAGCAGTTCTTC
V gene: TRBV19; CDR3 length: 15; J gene: TRBJ1-1; D gene: .; clone size: few; CDR3 protein: CASVDRTTMNTEAFF; CDR3 DNA: TGTGCCAGTGTTGACAGGACCACCATGAACACTGAAGCTTTCTTT
V gene: TRBV6-1; CDR3 length: 13; J gene: TRBJ2-7; D gene: .; clone size: .; CDR3 protein: CASSERLIYEQYF; CDR3 DNA: TGTGCCAGCAGTGAAAGACTGATCTACGAGCAGTACTTC
V gene: TRBV4-1; CDR3 length: 14; J gene: TRBJ1-1; D gene: TRBD1; clone size: many; CDR3 protein: CASSQRTGGTEAFF; CDR3 DNA: TGCGCCAGCAGCCAACGGACAGGAGGCACTGAAGCTTTCTTT
V gene: TRBV6-2/TRBV6-3; CDR3 length: 13; J gene: TRBJ2-5; D gene: TRBD2; clone size: .; CDR3 protein: CANMYPSGETQYF; CDR3 DNA: TGTGCCAACATGTATCCTAGCGGAGAGACCCAGTACTTC
V gene: TRBV7-3; CDR3 length: 14; J gene: TRBJ1-1; D gene: .; clone size: few; CDR3 protein: CASSLGSFGTEAFF; CDR3 DNA: TGTGCCAGCAGCTTGGGGTCCTTCGGGACTGAAGCTTTCTTT
V gene: TRBV20-1; CDR3 length: 15; J gene: TRBJ1-2; D gene: .; clone size: .; CDR3 protein: CSARAFGEQNYGYTF; CDR3 DNA: TGCAGTGCTAGGGCCTTTGGGGAACAGAACTATGGCTACACCTTC
V gene: TRBV10-1; CDR3 length: 14; J gene: TRBJ2-1; D gene: .; clone size: .; CDR3 protein: CASSGGGPGNEQFF; CDR3 DNA: TGCGCCAGCAGTGGGGGGGGGCCGGGCAATGAGCAGTTCTTC
V gene: TRBV9; CDR3 length: 13; J gene: TRBJ1-6; D gene: .; clone size: .; CDR3 protein: CASSEGQGSLLHF; CDR3 DNA: TGTGCCAGCAGCGAGGGCCAGGGTTCACTCCTCCACTTT
V gene: TRBV2; CDR3 length: 15; J gene: TRBJ2-7; D gene: .; clone size: .; CDR3 protein: CASSEARVGDYEQYF; CDR3 DNA: TGTGCCAGCAGTGAAGCCCGGGTCGGAGACTACGAGCAGTACTTC